The entry below gives a single TCR beta chain sequence along with its context. It has no known antigen specificity. Base quality data are lacking; no much larger clone is found one base away. Inclusive of the bounding cysteine and phenylalanine, the CDR3 is 13 residues long. This entry keeps only the CDR3 DNA: 39 bases, framed from base 1. CDR1 MDHEN and CDR2 SYDVKM were looked up in the germline V gene. Germline trimming: 2 bases from V, 6 bases from J; junction bases outside gene matches: 2. Stable Graves' hyperthyroidism was defined as the absence of progression to ophthalmopathy over 18 months of follow-up. Hyperthyroidism patients were newly diagnosed, with disease duration under 2 months, and aged 18 to 65 years. Any patient with an uncontrolled infection, another autoimmune disease, pregnancy or lactation was excluded. Diagnoses were established on the basis of clinical symptoms, serum thyroxine and TRAb, thyroid ultrasound, and orbital computed tomography. PBMCs were isolated from more than 8 ml of fresh peripheral blood by Ficoll-Paque density gradient centrifugation. Total RNA was extracted with Trizol reagent, and quality was checked on an Agilent 2100 Bioanalyzer.

These data come from a study of T cells in Graves' hyperthyroidism and ophthalmopathy (dated by TCRdb to about 2019). As for the study more broadly: Peripheral blood was collected at initial diagnosis, before any treatment. TCR V-J signatures able to tell the groups apart were searched for in a discovery cohort of 100 or so patients, of whom 40 to 45 had Graves' ophthalmopathy and roughly 59 had stable Graves' hyperthyroidism. An independent validation cohort of under 20 hyperthyroidism patients and about 16 patients who later progressed to ophthalmopathy tested prospective prediction of ophthalmopathy. The 100 discovery patients were randomly split 7:3 into training and test sets. In about 6 Graves' hyperthyroidism patients, the study also compared T-cell repertoires from thyroid tissue with T-cell repertoires from blood. After sampling, hyperthyroidism patients received methimazole starting at 30 mg daily, and ophthalmopathy patients received high-dose intravenous methylprednisolone. The paper describes TCR Vbeta CDR3 sequencing of 135 peripheral blood samples, made up of about 41 ophthalmopathy patients, 70 to 75 hyperthyroidism patients and 17 progressor patients.

What the work shows at the level of the full study, not this receptor alone: A model built on a 13 V-J signature distinguished ophthalmopathy from stable hyperthyroidism, reaching about 88% sensitivity and 81.08% specificity in cross-validation and 80%/75% in testing. Most expanded thyroid clonotypes (frequency above 0.001) were also detected in blood, suggesting blood repertoires may reflect thyroid immune responses. Sample size was not statistically predetermined, and blinding of investigators to group allocation was not performed. During validation, the model predicted progression to ophthalmopathy a median of approximately 6.5 months ahead of onset, with almost 71% sensitivity and 72% to 80% specificity.

TCR beta CDR3 regions were amplified from RNA transcripts. For the first round of RT-PCR on the TCR CDR3, the HTBI primer set was used together with the Qiagen OneStep RT-PCR kit. Libraries were constructed in a second round of multiplex PCR, after which size selection and purification were carried out. Libraries were sequenced paired-end with 100 bp reads on an Illumina HiSeq2000. The study's own analysis went as follows. SOAPnuke was used to process the raw data, removing reads that contained adapters or uncalled bases, had a mean Phred below 15, or lacked an exact match to the constant primer or identifier. COPE v1.2.5 was used to merge high-quality paired reads, and clonotypes were defined as unique nucleotide sequences. Clonotypes were aligned to IMGT TRBV, TRBD and TRBJ reference segments using MiTCR v1.1. The analysis included only V-J combinations with a frequency above 0.0001, which together covered around 99% of the repertoires. A TCS score was defined as the ratio between F50 (clonal expansion) and ExV (chaos), using BLOSUM62-based TCRdist between CDR3 peptides within each V-J. Welch's t-statistics and random forest reduced roughly 540 V-J features to about 13, which were used in a naive Bayes classifier (R e1071). TCRdb reprocessed the public reads (quality trimming at Q25 with fastp, clone calling with MiXCR) and kept in-frame beta chains. CDR3 protein duplicates are merged, each entry listing the most common genes and DNA. The V and J calls follow TCRdb's processing rather than the paper's. The sample profile shows some 300,000 distinct CDR3 sequences; about 15% of them were found once. The top ten clonotypes cover 33% of the sample.

The source material was blood. The TCR was taken from a man aged 25 to 40 with Graves' hyperthyroidism. The chain couples TRBV28 to TRBJ1-2; TRBD1 aligns with 8 central bases. CDR3 region: CASSLLDRDGYTF. DNA sequence: TGTGCCAGCAGTTTACTGGACAGGGATGGCTACACCTTC.